This TCR beta chain was sequenced in a study of metastatic and nonmetastatic thyroid tumors. In the case of this clone: Its antigen is not identified. An end of the junction differs from the germline gene, which may be a read error.

Authors' analysis steps: A classifier of distant metastasis in papillary thyroid cancer was built from CDR3 differences (across clinicopathological groups). Through MiXCR, TCRdb re-clonotyped the PCR reads. TCRdb, not the original authors, processed these V and J calls. The sample contains some 27,000 clones, more than 20% of which appear only once. Nobody among the patients had been given any treatment before thyroid surgery. Study results and limitations: In both blood and tumor samples, TCR beta diversity was reported significantly higher for malignant than benign nodules.

The CDR3 covers 13 residues. CDR1 is DFQATT and CDR2 is SNEGSKA in the germline V gene (reference sequence). Sequencing input: blood. The clonotype comes from a male donor with papillary thyroid cancer or a benign thyroid nodule (not recorded which). Some clones in this sample may be carry-over from other donors' samples. V and J are TRBV20-1 and TRBJ2-1; D is unclear. CDR3 amino acids: CSASAWTFNEEFF. The CDR3 region has the DNA TGCAGTGCTAGTGCGTGGACCTTCAATGAGGAGTTCTTC.